This T cell receptor beta chain was recovered during a study of identical twins. General study points: Cord blood's abundant beta clonotypes had fewer insertions, unlike memory repertoires.

TCRdb re-called the 5' RACE reads with MiXCR, one entry per CDR3 protein. The sample holds hundreds of thousands of distinct CDR3 sequences, more than 9% seen once. CDR3 length: 16 amino acids. The germline V gene has CDR1 KGHSH and CDR2 LQKENI. Deletions cut 3 bases from V and 1 base from J, with 15 bases between. Notes on this clonotype: What it recognizes is unknown.

The same data also went into a second study, on yellow fever vaccine responses in identical twins.

The chain is built from TRBV18 and TRBJ1-1; no clear D gene. Sample: PBMCs. The clonotype comes from a woman younger than 35 in good health. CDR3 DNA sequence: TGTGCCAGCTCACCCCAAAAAGGCGTGGCGAACACTGAAGCTTTCTTT. Protein product: CASSPQKGVANTEAFF.